Given below is one TCR beta chain in context. This clonotype was seen a handful of times. Its antigen remains undetermined. Base qualities were left out, and no much larger clone turns up one base away. Library preparation was by 5' RACE. Sequencing instrument: Illumina HiSeq 2000. Template switching added a universal primer binding site, and the final cDNA carried a unique molecular identifier that allowed TCR cDNA molecules to be counted accurately. Specific primers in the conserved constant-segment region were used to synthesize first-strand cDNA for the TCR alpha and beta chains. To control for contamination, each cDNA library was double barcoded with a SMART-Mk sample barcode plus Illumina barcodes. TruSeq adapter sequences and Illumina sample barcodes were added in two successive PCR steps. Sequencing of the TCR alpha and beta cDNA libraries was done on the Illumina HiSeq platform using custom primers. The authors' pipeline ran thus. MiGEC was used to process raw reads and extract unique molecular identifiers, and MiXCR was used to find CDR3 positions. Recombination models were inferred per individual with the repgenHMM and IGoR tools using an EM algorithm. The analysis of shared clonotypes was done with the tcR package in R, with sharing normalized by the product of cloneset sizes. To study raw recombination without the effects of thymic and clonal selection, out-of-frame nonproductive sequences were analyzed. TCRdb ran its own pipeline on the public reads, namely fastp trimming at Q25 and MiXCR clone calling, and kept in-frame beta chains. CDR3 protein sequences are deduplicated, and each keeps its most common genes and DNA. The V and J calls and clone size are TCRdb's, not the authors'. Counted in this sample were fewer than 250,000 distinct CDR3 sequences; approximately 9% of them appeared once. Of the sample, 4% to 6% is held by the ten largest clones.

The germline V gene gives CDR1 as MNHNS and CDR2 as SASEGT. Trimming takes 5 bases from V and 0 bases from J, and the germline ends sit 10 bases apart. The CDR3 has 14 amino acids, counting the end cysteine and phenylalanine. The kept DNA is CDR3 alone, 42 bases in frame from the first base. This sample stems from a study of identical twins (dated by TCRdb to between 2015 and 2016). Study-level background: To test whether fetal clonotypes persist, the study used deep sequencing on TCR alpha and beta repertoires from monozygotic twins, unrelated adults of various ages, and cord blood. Replicate twin experiments were performed at different times using different library preparation protocols to rule out contamination. Broader findings and caveats from the paper: Excess twin sharing in beta out-of-frame sequences was weaker because fewer shared sequences lowered the signal-to-noise ratio. Abundant cord blood beta clonotypes had fewer insertions, young adult naive repertoires showed a similar but weaker trend, and memory repertoires showed no such trend. Out-of-frame TCR alpha sequences shared between twins showed an excess of low generation-probability sequences compared with coincidental sharing between unrelated individuals. Because the same donors could not be followed over many years, conclusions were based on cross-sectional statistical analysis. In monozygotic twins, out-of-frame TCR alpha sharing was systematically underestimated by recombination models, although the models agreed with sharing between unrelated individuals. Invariant T cells such as MAIT and iNKT could partly confound zero-insertion analyses, though diverse VJ usage argued against this for most clonotypes.

Every donor was a healthy Caucasian. Miltenyi CD45RO+ enrichment and human naive T-cell isolation kits were used to isolate memory (CD45RO+) and naive T cells from PBMC. The V and J segments used are TRBV6-1 and TRBJ1-1; TRBD1 might be the D gene, on 5 matching bases. Input material: memory (CD45RO+) T cells sorted from blood. What this sample's cell subset or site label stands for: CD45RO+ enriched T cells. This clonotype was obtained from a young woman in good health. The DNA is TGTGCCAGCAGTCCAGGGCTCTTGAACACTGAAGCTTTCTTT. Translated, it gives CASSPGLLNTEAFF.